What follows is one T cell receptor (beta chain) and its context. The CDR3 spans 12 residues. Germline loops: CDR1 SGHTA, CDR2 FQGNSA. Trimming cost V 1 base and J 8 bases, with 6 bases left between them. These data are taken from a study of blood T cell repertoires in COVID-19. Across the whole study: Sites in the United States, Italy and Spain provided acute and convalescent COVID-19 samples.

As originally analysed: Amplified reference gene primers provided the basis for estimating nucleated cell counts. Measured with immunoSEQ multiplex PCR; TCRdb has only the in-frame clones, and not every one. From that table come the V and J calls and clone size; the DNA was used to work out D and trimming. The sample shows 100,000 or so clones, more than 85% of them seen only once. The J gene is TRBJ2-1, the V gene TRBV7-2; a possible D gene is TRBD1 (5 bases). The origin of this receptor is a young man in a cohort sampled during active COVID-19. The sample taken for sequencing was peripheral blood. The CDR3 sequence: CASSLVGHEQFF. CDR3 nucleotides: TGTGCCAGCAGCTTAGTGGGGCATGAGCAGTTCTTC.